Listed below are T cell receptor beta chains from one sample, sequenced in a study of blood T cell repertoires in COVID-19. Repertoires were generated with immunoSEQ multiplex PCR, while TCRdb's copy carries only in-frame clones and drops some. This table holds a few hundred thousand clones, approximately 78% found once. The material sequenced was peripheral blood. Receptor source: a woman aged 80 or over with acute or convalescent COVID-19. Each CDR3 is given without its conserved first and last residue.

j_gene: TRBJ2-3; v_gene: TRBV4-3; CDR3aa: ASSQDIGTALY
j_gene: TRBJ1-2; v_gene: TRBV30; CDR3aa: AWKQGVYGYT
j_gene: TRBJ1-3; v_gene: TRBV4-1; CDR3aa: ASSFDRGNSGNTIY
j_gene: TRBJ2-7; v_gene: TRBV4-3; CDR3aa: ASSQASGGASSYEQY
j_gene: TRBJ2-6; v_gene: TRBV11-3; CDR3aa: ASSPRTEANVLT
j_gene: TRBJ1-6; v_gene: TRBV7-2; CDR3aa: ASSLGQGGANSPLH
j_gene: TRBJ2-6; v_gene: TRBV13; CDR3aa: ASSLMALERGGSGANVLT
j_gene: TRBJ2-5; v_gene: TRBV3-1/TRBV3-2; CDR3aa: ASSQGLAGLQY
j_gene: TRBJ2-7; v_gene: TRBV6-5; CDR3aa: ASSRTGATSYEQY
j_gene: TRBJ2-7; v_gene: TRBV29-1; CDR3aa: SGGTGGFYEQY
j_gene: TRBJ2-2; v_gene: TRBV6-1; CDR3aa: AIYYTGELF
j_gene: TRBJ2-7; v_gene: TRBV5-5; CDR3aa: ASSLLGSIYEQY
j_gene: TRBJ1-2; v_gene: TRBV4-2; CDR3aa: ASSQTESGYT